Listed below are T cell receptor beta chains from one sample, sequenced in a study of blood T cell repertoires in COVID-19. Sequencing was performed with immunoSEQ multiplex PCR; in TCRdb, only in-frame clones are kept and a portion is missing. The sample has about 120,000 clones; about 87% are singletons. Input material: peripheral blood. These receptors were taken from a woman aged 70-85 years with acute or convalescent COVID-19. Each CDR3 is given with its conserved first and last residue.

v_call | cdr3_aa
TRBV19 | CASSNDRDYMNTEAFF
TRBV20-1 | CSASGGGYGYTF
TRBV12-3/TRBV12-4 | CASSWRSEQFF
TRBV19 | CATRARGARYNEQFF
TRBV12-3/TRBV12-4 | CASSFTGAGYTF
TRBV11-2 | CASSSRQGYRTEAFF
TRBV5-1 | CASRETGLTEAFF
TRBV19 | CASTLRGYTEAFF
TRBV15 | CATSRGGQEGEKLFF
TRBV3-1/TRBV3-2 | CASSHDRVSIRYTF
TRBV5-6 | CASSLSTGVEKLFF
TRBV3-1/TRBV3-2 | CASSQGQGNYGYTF
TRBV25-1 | CASRGQEATYGYTF
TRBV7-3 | CASSYRVAGPQETQYF
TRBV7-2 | CASSNSGEKQYF
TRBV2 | CASSPGTAERGYTF
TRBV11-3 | CASSPDSYEQYF
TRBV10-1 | CASATGSTDTQYF
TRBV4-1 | CASSQPGLLNTGELFF
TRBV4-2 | CASSQDSNSPLHF
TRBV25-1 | CASSELVEQFF
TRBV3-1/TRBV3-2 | CASSQDSTGTAYGYTF
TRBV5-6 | CASSPSGQPYNEQFF
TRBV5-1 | CASSSLGTGTNSPLHF
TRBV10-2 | CASIQALGTERVSYNSPLHF
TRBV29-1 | CSVELAADTQYF
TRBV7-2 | CASSRQGRDAYEQYF
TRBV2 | CASSELAEVYEQYF
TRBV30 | CAWSLAAYEQYF
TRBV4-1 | CASSLNSHTEAFF
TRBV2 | CASSDQSRGQPQHF
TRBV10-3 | CAISDIRDNLYGYTF
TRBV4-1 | CASSQDLSTGNTIYF
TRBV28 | CASTISGTATYEQYF
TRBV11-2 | CASSLGASGGNEQFF
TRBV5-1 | CASSGDSSYNEQFF
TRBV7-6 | CASSPGTGGANTGELFF
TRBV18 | CASSPQGQRGEGYTF
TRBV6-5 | CASSYSFQGNYEQYF
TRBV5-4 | CASSPPDRTTEAFF
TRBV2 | CASSETGYGYTF
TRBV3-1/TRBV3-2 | CASSQDLRVRGYTF
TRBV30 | CAWSGGPTPLHF
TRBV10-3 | CAISESRRAGQPQHF
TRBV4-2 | CASSQESRRGNTEAFF
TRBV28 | CASSRRGQGARGYTF
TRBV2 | CASSLRDRPVVQFF
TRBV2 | CATTKKTEQETQYF
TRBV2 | CASSESGGLYGYTF
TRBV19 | CASSTTGGALTHTDTQYF
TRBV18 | CASQSYSTNEKLFF
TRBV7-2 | CASSPRQGTYEQYF
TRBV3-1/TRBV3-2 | CASSQGGGNNQPQHF
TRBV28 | CATPSQQGTSTGELFF
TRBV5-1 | CASRGGLGMGSYEQYF
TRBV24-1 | CATRASGTSTDTQYF
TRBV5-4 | CASSLQTEETQYF
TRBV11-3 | CASSKTDTQYF
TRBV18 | CASSPDPLGQPQHF